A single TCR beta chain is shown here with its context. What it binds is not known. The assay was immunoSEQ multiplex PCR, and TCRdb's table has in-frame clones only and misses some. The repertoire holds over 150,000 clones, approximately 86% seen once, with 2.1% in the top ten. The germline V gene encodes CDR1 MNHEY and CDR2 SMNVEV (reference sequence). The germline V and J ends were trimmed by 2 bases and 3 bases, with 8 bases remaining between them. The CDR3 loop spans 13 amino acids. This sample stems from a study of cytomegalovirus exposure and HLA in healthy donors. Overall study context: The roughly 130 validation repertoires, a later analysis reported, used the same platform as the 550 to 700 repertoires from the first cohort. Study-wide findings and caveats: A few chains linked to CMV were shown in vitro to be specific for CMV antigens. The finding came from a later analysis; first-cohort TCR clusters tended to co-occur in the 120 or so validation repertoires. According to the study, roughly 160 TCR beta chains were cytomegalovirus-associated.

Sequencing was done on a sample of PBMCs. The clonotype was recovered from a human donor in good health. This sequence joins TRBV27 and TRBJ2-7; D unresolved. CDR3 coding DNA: TGTGCCAGCAGTTTAGGCAGGTTCTACGAGCAGTACTTC. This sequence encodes CASSLGRFYEQYF.